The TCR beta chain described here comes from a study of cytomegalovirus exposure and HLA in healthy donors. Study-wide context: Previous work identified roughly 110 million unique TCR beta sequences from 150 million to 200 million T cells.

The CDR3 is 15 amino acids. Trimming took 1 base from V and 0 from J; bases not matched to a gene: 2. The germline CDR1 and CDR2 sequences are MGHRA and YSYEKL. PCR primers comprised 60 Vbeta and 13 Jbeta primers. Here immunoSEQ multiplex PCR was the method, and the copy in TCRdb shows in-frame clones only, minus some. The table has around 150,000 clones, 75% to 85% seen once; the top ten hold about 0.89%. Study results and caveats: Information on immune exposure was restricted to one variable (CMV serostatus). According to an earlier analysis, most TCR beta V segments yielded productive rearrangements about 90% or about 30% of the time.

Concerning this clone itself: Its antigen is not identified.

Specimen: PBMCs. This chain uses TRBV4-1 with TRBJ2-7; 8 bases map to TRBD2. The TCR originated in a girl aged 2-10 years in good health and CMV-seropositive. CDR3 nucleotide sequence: TGCGCCAGCAGCCAAGTCAGCGGGAGCTCCTACGAGCAGTACTTC. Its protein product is CASSQVSGSSYEQYF.